This T cell receptor beta chain was captured in a study of OX40 agonist ivuxolimab in advanced cancers. Study results and caveats: Clonal expansion by week 6 occurred in CD4+ and CD8+ blood T cells (at 0.1 to 3.0 mg/kg). Relative to CD4+, CD8+ T cells held more expanded clones on average.

This clone was seen more than once but under ten times. Antigen specificity is unknown. V lost 7 bases and J 2 bases, leaving 21 bases between the germline ends. CDR1 is SGHTA, CDR2 FQGNSA, per germline. This CDR3 is built from 16 residues. Repertoires were generated with immunoSEQ multiplex PCR, while TCRdb's copy carries only in-frame clones and drops some. The sample records tens of thousands of clones, around three quarters being singletons. Sequenced material: CD4+ or CD8+ T cells sorted from blood, taken in a trial of the OX40 agonist ivuxolimab. The chain links TRBV7-2 to TRBJ2-7, with D possibly being TRBD1 or TRBD2 (5 bases each). This TCR derives from an adult with an advanced solid tumor such as melanoma, head and neck, liver or kidney cancer. DNA for the CDR3: TGTGCCAGCACCTTTGCCGGGACCCTAAAACCCTACGAGCAGTACTTC. Translated: CASTFAGTLKPYEQYF.